A single sample is the source of the 8 T cell receptor beta chains below, sequenced in a study of shared clonotypes between healthy human individuals. TCRdb's table, derived via immunoSEQ multiplex PCR, lists solely in-frame clones and lacks some. This table has 1.6 million or so clones, around 98.5% appearing once. The sample consisted of naive CD4+ T cells sorted from blood. Subset meaning: CD45RA+ positively selected. These receptors originate from a man aged 25 to 40 in good health.

This rearrangement joins TRBV7-3 to TRBJ1-5; perhaps TRBD1 as D (5 bases). The germline V and J ends were trimmed by 3 bases and 0 bases, with 12 bases remaining between them. CDR3 size: 16 residues. Per the germline V gene, CDR1 is SGHTA and CDR2 is FQGTGA. CDR3 nucleotide sequence: TGTGCCAGCAGCTTGCGACAGACTAATAGCAATCAGCCCCAGCATTTT. Protein product: CASSLRQTNSNQPQHF.

CDR3 sequence reads: CASSLEFGRREKLFF. CDR3 nucleotide sequence: TGTGCCAGCAGCTTAGAGTTCGGGCGGAGGGAAAAACTGTTTTTT. V usage is TRBV7-2 and J usage is TRBJ1-4; D gene unclear. The CDR3 extends over 15 amino acids. From germline, CDR1 is SGHTA and CDR2 FQGNSA. V lost 1 base and J 8 bases, leaving 14 bases between the germline ends.

The CDR3 sequence: CASSPLGDYPYEQYF. The CDR3 DNA follows: TGTGCCAGCAGTCCGCTTGGGGACTACCCCTACGAGCAGTACTTC. V gene TRBV7-9 combines with J gene TRBJ2-7, with 7 bases that match TRBD2. There are 15 residues in the CDR3. CDR1 is SEHNR and CDR2 is FQNEAQ in the germline V gene (reference sequence). The V and J ends lost 6 bases and 2 bases, in that order; junction bases with no gene match: 10. Based on the CDR3 plus reference TRBV7-9 and TRBJ2-7, the full variable domain is DTGVSQNPRHKITKRGQNVTFRCDPISEHNRLYWYRQTLGQGPEFLTYFQNEAQLEKSRLLSDRFSAERPKGSFSTLEIQRTEQGDSAMYLCASSPLGDYPYEQYFGPGTRLTVT.

The rearrangement links TRBV15 to TRBJ2-2; D remains ambiguous. Deletions cut 0 bases from V and 6 bases from J, with 11 bases between. Germline values: CDR1 LNHNV, CDR2 YYDKDF (reference sequence). CDR3 size: 15 residues. DNA for the CDR3: TGTGCCACCAGCAGAGATAACACCTACGCCGGGGAGCTGTTTTTT. Protein: CATSRDNTYAGELFF.

This rearrangement joins TRBV7-9 to TRBJ1-2; 7 positions match TRBD1. There are 13 residues in the CDR3. V shed 8 bases and J 8 bases; nucleotides not matched to a gene: 11. In germline, CDR1 is SEHNR, CDR2 FQNEAQ (reference sequence). The CDR3 is CASLRVGGQGYTF. The CDR3 region has the DNA TGTGCCAGCTTGCGCGTAGGGGGCCAGGGCTACACCTTC.

The J gene is TRBJ2-5, the V gene TRBV2, with 8 positions matching TRBD2. The length of the CDR3 is 15 residues. Germline V gene data show CDR1 as SNHLY and CDR2 as FYNNEI. V lost 5 bases to trimming and J lost 4 bases; unmatched junction nucleotides: 9. In DNA, the CDR3 is TGTGCCAGCAGTCAAAGACCCGGGGGGGGAGAGACCCAGTACTTC. This codes for CASSQRPGGGETQYF. The whole variable domain, remainder taken from reference TRBV2 and TRBJ2-5, is EPEVTQTPSHQVTQMGQEVILRCVPISNHLYFYWYRQILGQKVEFLVSFYNNEISEKSEIFDDQFSVERPDGSNFTLKIRSTKLEDSAMYFCASSQRPGGGETQYFGPGTRLLVL.

V usage is TRBV19 and J usage is TRBJ2-1; 12 bases line up with TRBD2. This CDR3 comprises 16 residues. Unmatched junction bases numbered 5, after V lost 2 bases and J lost 6 bases. Per the germline V gene, CDR1 is LNHDA and CDR2 is SQIVND (reference sequence). CDR3 amino acids: CASSIRRTSGINEQFF. In DNA, the CDR3 is TGTGCCAGTAGTATAAGAAGGACTAGCGGGATCAATGAGCAGTTCTTC.

V is TRBV11-3 and J is TRBJ2-2, with D tentatively TRBD1 (6 bases). The germline V gene encodes CDR1 SGHNT and CDR2 YENEEA. CDR3 length: 14 residues. Trimming took off 5 bases at V and 1 base at J, with 8 bases between the two ends. The CDR3 region has the DNA TGTGCCAGCAGCACGACAGGGAACACCGGGGAGCTGTTTTTT. This codes for CASSTTGNTGELFF.